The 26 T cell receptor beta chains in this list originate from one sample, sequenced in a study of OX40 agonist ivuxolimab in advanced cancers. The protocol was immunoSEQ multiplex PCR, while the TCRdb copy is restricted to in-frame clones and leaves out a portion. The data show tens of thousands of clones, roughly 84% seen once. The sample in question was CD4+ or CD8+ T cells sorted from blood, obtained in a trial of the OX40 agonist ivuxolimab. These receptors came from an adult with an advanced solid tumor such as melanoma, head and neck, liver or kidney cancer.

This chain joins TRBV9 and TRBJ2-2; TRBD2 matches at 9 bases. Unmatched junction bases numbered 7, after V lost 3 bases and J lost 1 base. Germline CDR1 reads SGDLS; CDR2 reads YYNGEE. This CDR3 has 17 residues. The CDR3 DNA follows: TGTGCCAGCAGCGAGGGACGACTAGCGGAGAACACCGGGGAGCTGTTTTTT. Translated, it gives CASSEGRLAENTGELFF.

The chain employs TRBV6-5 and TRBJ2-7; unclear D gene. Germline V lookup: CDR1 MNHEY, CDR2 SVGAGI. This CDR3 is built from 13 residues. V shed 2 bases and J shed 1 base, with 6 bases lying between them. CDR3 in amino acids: CASSYVNSYEQYF. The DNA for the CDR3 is TGTGCCAGCAGTTACGTGAATTCCTACGAGCAGTACTTC.

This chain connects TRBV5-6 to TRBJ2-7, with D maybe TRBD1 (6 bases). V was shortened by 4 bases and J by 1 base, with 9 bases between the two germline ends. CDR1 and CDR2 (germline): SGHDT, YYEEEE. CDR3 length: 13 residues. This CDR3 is CASSPGQSYEQYF. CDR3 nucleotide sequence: TGTGCCAGCAGCCCCGGACAGTCCTACGAGCAGTACTTC.

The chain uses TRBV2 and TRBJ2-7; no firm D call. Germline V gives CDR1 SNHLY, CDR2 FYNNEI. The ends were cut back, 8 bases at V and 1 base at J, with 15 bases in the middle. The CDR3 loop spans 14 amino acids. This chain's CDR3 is CASGTQRSSYEQYF. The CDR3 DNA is TGTGCCAGCGGTACACAGCGCTCATCCTACGAGCAGTACTTC. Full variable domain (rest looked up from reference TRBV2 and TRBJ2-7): EPEVTQTPSHQVTQMGQEVILRCVPISNHLYFYWYRQILGQKVEFLVSFYNNEISEKSEIFDDQFSVERPDGSNFTLKIRSTKLEDSAMYFCASGTQRSSYEQYFGPGTRLTVT.

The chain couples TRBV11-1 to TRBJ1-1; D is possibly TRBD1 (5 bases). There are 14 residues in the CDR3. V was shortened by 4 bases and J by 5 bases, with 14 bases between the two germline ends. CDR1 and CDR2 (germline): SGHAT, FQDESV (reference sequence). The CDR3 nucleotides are TGTGCCAGCAGCTCCGGGACTGGGCGAACTGAAGCTTTCTTT. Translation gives CASSSGTGRTEAFF.

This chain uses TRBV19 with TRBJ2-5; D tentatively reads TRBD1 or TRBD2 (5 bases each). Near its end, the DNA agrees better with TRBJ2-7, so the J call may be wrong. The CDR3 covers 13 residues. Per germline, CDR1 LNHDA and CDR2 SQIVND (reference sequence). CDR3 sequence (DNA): TGTGCCAGCCGTGGGACCCTACCATACGAGCAGTACTTC. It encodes CASRGTLPYEQYF.

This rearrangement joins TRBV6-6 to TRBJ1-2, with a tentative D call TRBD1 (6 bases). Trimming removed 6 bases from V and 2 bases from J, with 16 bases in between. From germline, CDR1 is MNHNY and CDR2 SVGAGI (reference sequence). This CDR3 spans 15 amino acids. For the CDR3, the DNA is TGTGCCAGCAGCCTCAGCCTCAGGGGCAACTATGGCTACACCTTC. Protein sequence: CASSLSLRGNYGYTF.

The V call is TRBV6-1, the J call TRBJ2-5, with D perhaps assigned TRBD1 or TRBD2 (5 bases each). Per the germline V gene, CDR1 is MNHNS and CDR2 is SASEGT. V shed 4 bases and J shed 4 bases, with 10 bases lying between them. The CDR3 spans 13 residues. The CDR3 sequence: CASSAGLVETQYF. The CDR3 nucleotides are TGTGCCAGCAGTGCGGGGCTGGTAGAGACCCAGTACTTC.

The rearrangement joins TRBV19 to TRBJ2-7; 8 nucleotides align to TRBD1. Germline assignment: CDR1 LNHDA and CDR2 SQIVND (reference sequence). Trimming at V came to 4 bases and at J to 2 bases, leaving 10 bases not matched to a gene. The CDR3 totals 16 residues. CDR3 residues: CASSTRQGTMTYEQYF. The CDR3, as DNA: TGTGCCAGTAGTACCCGACAGGGGACCATGACCTACGAGCAGTACTTC.

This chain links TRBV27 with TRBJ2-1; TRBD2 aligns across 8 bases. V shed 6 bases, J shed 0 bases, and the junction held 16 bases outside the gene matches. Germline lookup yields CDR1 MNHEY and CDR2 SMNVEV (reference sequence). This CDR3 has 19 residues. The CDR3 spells CASRREGGGLTSSYNEQFF. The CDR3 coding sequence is TGTGCCAGCAGGCGCGAGGGCGGGGGGCTGACTAGCTCCTACAATGAGCAGTTCTTC.

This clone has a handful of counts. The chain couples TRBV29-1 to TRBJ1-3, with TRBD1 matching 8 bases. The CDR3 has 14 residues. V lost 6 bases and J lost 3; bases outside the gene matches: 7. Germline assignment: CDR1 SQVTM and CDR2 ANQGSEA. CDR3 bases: TGCAGCGTGGGGAATGGACAGGGTGGAAACACCATATATTTT. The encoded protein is CSVGNGQGGNTIYF. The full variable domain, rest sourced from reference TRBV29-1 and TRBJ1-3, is SAVISQKPSRDICQRGTSLTIQCQVDSQVTMMFWYRQQPGQSLTLIATANQGSEATYESGFVIDKFPISRPNLTFSTLTVSNMSPEDSSIYLCSVGNGQGGNTIYFGEGSWLTVV.

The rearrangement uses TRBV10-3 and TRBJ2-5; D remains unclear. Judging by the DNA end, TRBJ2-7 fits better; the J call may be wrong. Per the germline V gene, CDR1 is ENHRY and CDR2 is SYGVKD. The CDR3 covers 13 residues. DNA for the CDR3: TGTGCCATCAGTGGTGATGGGTCCTACGAGCAGTACTTC. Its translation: CAISGDGSYEQYF.

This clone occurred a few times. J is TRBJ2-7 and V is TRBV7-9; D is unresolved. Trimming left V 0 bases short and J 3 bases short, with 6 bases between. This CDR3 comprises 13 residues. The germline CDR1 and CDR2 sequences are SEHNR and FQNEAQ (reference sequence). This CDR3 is CASSLASNYEQYF. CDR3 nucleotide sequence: TGTGCCAGCAGCTTAGCCTCCAACTACGAGCAGTACTTC.

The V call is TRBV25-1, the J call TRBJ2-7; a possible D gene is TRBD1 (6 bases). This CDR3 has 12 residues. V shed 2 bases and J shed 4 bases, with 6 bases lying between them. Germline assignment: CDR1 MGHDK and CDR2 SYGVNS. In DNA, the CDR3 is TGTGCCAGCAGTGAACAGGGGTACGAGCAGTACTTC. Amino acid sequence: CASSEQGYEQYF.

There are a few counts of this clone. DNA for the CDR3: TGTGCCAGCAGTTACCGGACCAGGGGGCAATCACCCCTCCACTTT. Protein sequence: CASSYRTRGQSPLHF. The rearrangement uses TRBV6-5 and TRBJ1-6; 8 nucleotides align to TRBD1. Trimming at V came to 2 bases and at J to 10 bases, leaving 7 bases not matched to a gene. The CDR3 extends over 15 amino acids. Germline-derived CDR1 and CDR2 are MNHEY and SVGAGI.

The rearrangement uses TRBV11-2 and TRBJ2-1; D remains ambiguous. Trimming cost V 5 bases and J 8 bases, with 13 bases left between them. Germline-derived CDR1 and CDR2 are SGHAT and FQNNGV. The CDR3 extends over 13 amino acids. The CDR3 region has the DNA TGTGCCAGCAGCCTCCTCTTAAGGGATGAGCAGTTCTTC. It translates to CASSLLLRDEQFF.

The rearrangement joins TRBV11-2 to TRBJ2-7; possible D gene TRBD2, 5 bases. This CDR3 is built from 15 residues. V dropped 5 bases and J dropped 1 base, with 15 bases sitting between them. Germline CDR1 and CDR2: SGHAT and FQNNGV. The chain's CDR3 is CASSPLAGASYEQYF. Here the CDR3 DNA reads TGTGCCAGCAGCCCCCTGGCGGGCGCTTCCTACGAGCAGTACTTC.

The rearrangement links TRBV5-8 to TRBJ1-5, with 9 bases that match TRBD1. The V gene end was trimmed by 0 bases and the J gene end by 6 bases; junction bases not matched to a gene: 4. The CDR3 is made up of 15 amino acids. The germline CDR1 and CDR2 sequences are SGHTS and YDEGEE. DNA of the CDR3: TGTGCCAGCAGCTTGGGGACAGGGGTGGGTCAGCCCCAGCATTTT. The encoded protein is CASSLGTGVGQPQHF. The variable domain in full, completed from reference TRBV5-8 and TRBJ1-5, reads EAGVTQSPTHLIKTRGQQATLRCSPISGHTSVYWYQQALGLGLQFLLWYDEGEERNRGNFPPRFSGRQFPNYSSELNVNALELEDSALYLCASSLGTGVGQPQHFGDGTRLSIL.

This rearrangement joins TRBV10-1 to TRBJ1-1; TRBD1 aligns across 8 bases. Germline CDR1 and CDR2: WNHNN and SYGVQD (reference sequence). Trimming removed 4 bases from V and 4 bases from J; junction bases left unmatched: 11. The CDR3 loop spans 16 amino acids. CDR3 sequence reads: CASSAGGIPRGTEAFF. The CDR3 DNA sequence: TGCGCCAGCAGTGCAGGGGGCATCCCTAGGGGCACTGAAGCTTTCTTT.

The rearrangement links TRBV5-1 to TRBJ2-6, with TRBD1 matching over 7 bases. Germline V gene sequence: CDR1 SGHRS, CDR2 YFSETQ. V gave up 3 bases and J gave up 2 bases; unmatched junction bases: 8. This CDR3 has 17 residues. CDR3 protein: CASSSTGQAAGANVLTF. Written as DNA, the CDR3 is TGCGCCAGCAGCTCAACCGGACAGGCGGCTGGGGCCAACGTCCTGACTTTC.

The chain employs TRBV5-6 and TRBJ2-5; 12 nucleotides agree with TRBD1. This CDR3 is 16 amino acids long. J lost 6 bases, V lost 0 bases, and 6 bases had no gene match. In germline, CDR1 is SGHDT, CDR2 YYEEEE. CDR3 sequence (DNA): TGTGCCAGCAGCTTGGGGGGACAGGGGGCGTCGAAGACCCAGTACTTC. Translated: CASSLGGQGASKTQYF.

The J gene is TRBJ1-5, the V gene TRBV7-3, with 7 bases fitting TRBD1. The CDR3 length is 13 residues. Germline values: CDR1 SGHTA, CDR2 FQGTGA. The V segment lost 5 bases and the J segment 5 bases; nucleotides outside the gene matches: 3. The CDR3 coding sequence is TGTGCCAGCAGCATAGACAGGGATCAGCCCCAGCATTTT. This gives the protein CASSIDRDQPQHF.

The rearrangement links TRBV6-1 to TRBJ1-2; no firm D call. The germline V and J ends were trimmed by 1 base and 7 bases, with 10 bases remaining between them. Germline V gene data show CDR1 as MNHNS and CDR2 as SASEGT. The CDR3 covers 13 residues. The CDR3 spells CASSEGFIGGYTF. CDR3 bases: TGTGCCAGCAGTGAAGGGTTTATCGGTGGCTACACCTTC.

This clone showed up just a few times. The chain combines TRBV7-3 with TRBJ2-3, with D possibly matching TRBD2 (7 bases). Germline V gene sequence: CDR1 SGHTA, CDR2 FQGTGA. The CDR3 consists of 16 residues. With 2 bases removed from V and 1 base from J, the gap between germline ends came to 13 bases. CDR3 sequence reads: CASSLGRGTGTDTQYF. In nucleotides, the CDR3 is TGTGCCAGCAGCTTAGGGAGGGGGACGGGCACAGATACGCAGTATTTT.

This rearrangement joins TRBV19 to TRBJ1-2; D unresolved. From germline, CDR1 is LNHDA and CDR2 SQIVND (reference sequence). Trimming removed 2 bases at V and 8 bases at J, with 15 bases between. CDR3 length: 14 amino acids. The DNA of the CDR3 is TGTGCCAGTAGTATATCAGGTTCGGGCTTGGGCTACACCTTC. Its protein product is CASSISGSGLGYTF.

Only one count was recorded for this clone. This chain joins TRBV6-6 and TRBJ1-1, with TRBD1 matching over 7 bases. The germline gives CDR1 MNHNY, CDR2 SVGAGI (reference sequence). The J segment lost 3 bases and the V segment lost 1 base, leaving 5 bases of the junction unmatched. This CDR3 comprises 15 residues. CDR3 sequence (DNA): TGTGCCAGCAGTTACTATGACAGGGCGGACACTGAAGCTTTCTTT. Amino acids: CASSYYDRADTEAFF.